Listed here is a single TCR beta chain. This specimen comes from a study of blood T cell repertoires in COVID-19. CDR3 length equals 16 residues. Looked up from germline, CDR1 is SGHDN and CDR2 is FVKESK. The V end lost 0 bases, the J end lost 13 bases, and 23 bases lay between the germline ends. Sequencing used immunoSEQ multiplex PCR; TCRdb keeps in-frame clones, though not all of them. This table has about 250,000 clones, approximately 90% appearing once. The rearrangement joins TRBV14 to TRBJ2-3; D is unresolved. Sample: PBMCs or T cells enriched from blood (not recorded which). This clonotype was sampled from a man aged 35-49 years who had recovered from COVID-19. CDR3 sequence (DNA): TGTGCCAGCAGCCAAGATCGGCAGTTCCGTTCAAACCGGGAGTATTTT. This gives the protein CASSQDRQFRSNREYF.